A single sample is the source of the 20 T cell receptor beta chains below, sequenced in a study of CD8 T cells in Susac syndrome. Reverse transcription of roughly 0.45 to 1 ug RNA used random hexamers. One entry per CDR3 protein, called by TCRdb with MiXCR from the immunoSEQ multiplex PCR reads. Among more than 95,000 distinct CDR3 sequences listed, around 95% were seen once. Sequenced: CD8+ T cells from PBMCs. The receptors were sampled from a human donor with Susac syndrome.

CDR3 loop: CASSVGRLAGHAYNEQFF. The CDR3 coding sequence is TGTGCCAGCAGCGTAGGTCGCCTAGCGGGGCATGCCTACAATGAGCAGTTCTTC. The chain employs TRBV9 and TRBJ2-1; 9 nucleotides agree with TRBD2. The germline gives CDR1 SGDLS, CDR2 YYNGEE. V shed 0 bases and J 2 bases; nucleotides not matched to a gene: 9. The length of the CDR3 is 18 residues.

In its sample, this clonotype was seen once. This chain connects TRBV19 to TRBJ1-5, with D possibly matching TRBD1 (6 bases). The CDR3 spans 14 residues. V lost 5 bases to trimming and J lost 2 bases, with 10 bases between them. Germline CDR1 is LNHDA and CDR2 is SQIVND (reference sequence). This CDR3 is CASSRRQGNQPQHF. The CDR3 nucleotides read TGTGCCAGTAGTCGGAGACAGGGCAATCAGCCCCAGCATTTT.

This clonotype showed up just once. The chain uses TRBV20-1 and TRBJ2-7; a weak D match, TRBD1 (6 bases). This CDR3 spans 14 amino acids. CDR1 is DFQATT, CDR2 SNEGSKA, per germline (reference sequence). The ends were cut back, 5 bases at V and 3 bases at J, with 17 bases in the middle. The CDR3 region has the DNA TGCAGTGCTCCTCTGGGGGCCACTTTCTACGAGCAGTACTTC. This sequence encodes CSAPLGATFYEQYF.

J is TRBJ2-7 and V is TRBV19; 11 nucleotides align to TRBD2. Trimming took 5 bases from V and 0 from J; bases not matched to a gene: 6. The germline CDR1 and CDR2 sequences are LNHDA and SQIVND (reference sequence). This CDR3 spans 16 amino acids. CDR3 in amino acids: CASSAGLADSSYEQYF. Written as DNA, the CDR3 is TGTGCCAGTAGTGCGGGACTAGCGGATAGCTCCTACGAGCAGTACTTC.

The V call is TRBV6-1, the J call TRBJ2-1; the D gene is possibly TRBD1 (6 bases). With 10 bases removed from V and 4 bases from J, the gap between germline ends came to 17 bases. The CDR3 covers 14 residues. The germline V gene encodes CDR1 MNHNS and CDR2 SASEGT. CDR3 region: CAIEPGQGYNEQFF. CDR3 nucleotide sequence: TGTGCCATCGAACCGGGACAAGGATACAATGAGCAGTTCTTC.

This clonotype was seen only once. The V gene is TRBV12-3 or TRBV12-4, the J gene TRBJ2-7; the match to TRBD1 covers 8 bases. This CDR3 has 16 residues. V lost 6 bases, J lost 4 bases, and 14 bases stayed unmatched. The CDR3 region is CASSKNPPRTGYEQYF. In DNA, the CDR3 is TGTGCCAGCAGCAAAAACCCCCCCCGGACAGGGTACGAGCAGTACTTC.

This sequence joins TRBV10-3 and TRBJ1-6; D remains unclear. In germline, CDR1 is ENHRY, CDR2 SYGVKD. This CDR3 comprises 13 residues. V gave up 0 bases and J gave up 15 bases, with 12 bases separating them. This CDR3 reads CAISESGSDVLHF. CDR3 nucleotide sequence: TGTGCCATCAGTGAGTCAGGGTCCGACGTCCTCCACTTT.

The chain combines TRBV15 with TRBJ2-7; D is undetermined. Germline CDR1 is LNHNV and CDR2 is YYDKDF (reference sequence). The CDR3 spans 16 residues. Trimming stripped 5 bases from V and 0 bases from J, with 17 bases between. Written as DNA, the CDR3 is TGTGCCACCAGCGATCGAACCTTCACGAGCTCCTACGAGCAGTACTTC. Translation: CATSDRTFTSSYEQYF.

This chain joins TRBV5-4 and TRBJ2-3, with a possible D match to TRBD2 (5 bases). Per germline, CDR1 SGHNT and CDR2 YYREEE (reference sequence). V was shortened by 5 bases and J by 0 bases, with 7 bases between the two germline ends. There are 13 residues in the CDR3. The CDR3 coding sequence is TGTGCCAGCAGGGGAGAAAGCACAGATACGCAGTATTTT. Translation gives CASRGESTDTQYF.

The rearrangement uses TRBV7-9 and TRBJ1-2; D remains ambiguous. Between the trimmed V and J ends, which lost 3 bases and 4 bases, there was a span of 15 bases. Per germline, CDR1 SEHNR and CDR2 FQNEAQ (reference sequence). The CDR3 length is 15 residues. The CDR3 DNA reads TGTGCCAGCAGCTTGGAGCCCCGGGCTGGCTATGGCTACACCTTC. Protein product: CASSLEPRAGYGYTF.

This chain connects TRBV3-1 to TRBJ1-5; no definite D call. The germline gives CDR1 LGHDT, CDR2 YNNKEL (reference sequence). V lost 4 bases, J lost 3 bases, and 13 bases lay in between. The CDR3 runs 15 residues. The DNA of the CDR3 is TGTGCCAGCAGCCCAACCCAGAAACCCAATCAGCCCCAGCATTTT. This encodes CASSPTQKPNQPQHF.

This chain connects TRBV5-1 to TRBJ2-7; 9 positions match TRBD2. The V and J ends lost 0 bases and 0 bases, in that order; junction bases with no gene match: 4. Germline V lookup: CDR1 SGHRS, CDR2 YFSETQ. This CDR3 spans 16 amino acids. CDR3 sequence: CASSLAVAGASYEQYF. CDR3 sequence (DNA): TGCGCCAGCAGCTTGGCCGTAGCGGGAGCCTCCTACGAGCAGTACTTC.

This CDR3 is CASIRALSGARTDTQYF. CDR3 bases: TGTGCCAGCATCCGAGCCCTTAGCGGGGCCCGCACAGATACGCAGTATTTT. The chain has TRBV11-2 and TRBJ2-3; 8 bases match TRBD2. The CDR3 extends over 17 amino acids. Per the germline V gene, CDR1 is SGHAT and CDR2 is FQNNGV. V trimming: 7 bases; J trimming: 1 base; junction bases outside the gene matches: 13.

This chain connects TRBV18 to TRBJ2-7; a possible D gene is TRBD2 (6 bases). Germline CDR1 KGHSH, CDR2 LQKENI. The V end lost 0 bases, the J end lost 7 bases, and 16 bases lay between the germline ends. The CDR3 extends over 15 amino acids. The chain's CDR3 is CASSPPASEWSEQYF. CDR3 sequence (DNA): TGTGCCAGCTCACCACCGGCTAGCGAATGGAGTGAGCAGTACTTC.

The chain links TRBV6-5 to TRBJ2-7; TRBD1 matches 9 bases. This CDR3 is 14 amino acids long. Germline CDR1 reads MNHEY; CDR2 reads SVGAGI. J gave up 3 bases and V 7 bases, and 7 bases lay outside the gene matches. The CDR3 DNA follows: TGTGCCAGCACCCAGGGACAGGGTCTCTACGAGCAGTACTTC. The encoded protein is CASTQGQGLYEQYF.

The V and J genes are TRBV7-3 and TRBJ2-3; 11 bases map to TRBD2. V gave up 1 base and J gave up 5 bases; unmatched junction bases: 5. The CDR3 runs 16 residues. Germline-derived CDR1 and CDR2 are SGHTA and FQGTGA. CDR3 nucleotide sequence: TGTGCCAGCAGCTTAAGTCTAGCGGGAGGAGGAGATACGCAGTATTTT. The encoded protein is CASSLSLAGGGDTQYF.

The chain has TRBV6-1 and TRBJ1-5, with unresolved D. In germline, CDR1 is MNHNS, CDR2 SASEGT. The V end was cut by 5 bases, the J end by 0 bases, with 8 bases between. CDR3 size: 14 residues. The CDR3 nucleotides are TGTGCCAGCAGTCCCGCTGATAGCAATCAGCCCCAGCATTTT. It encodes CASSPADSNQPQHF.

This clonotype has only one observation. J is TRBJ1-5 and V is TRBV3-1; the D gene is possibly TRBD1 (5 bases). The CDR3 covers 15 residues. V shed 4 bases and J shed 7 bases, with 17 bases lying between them. The V gene's germline CDR1 is LGHDT and CDR2 YNNKEL (reference sequence). DNA of the CDR3: TGTGCCAGCAGCCCTCAAGGGGAGGGCAGGCAGCCCCAGCATTTT. Translation: CASSPQGEGRQPQHF.

The V and J genes are TRBV11-2 and TRBJ2-7; tentative D call: TRBD2 (6 bases). This CDR3 has 11 residues. Germline V lookup: CDR1 SGHAT, CDR2 FQNNGV. V was pared by 10 bases and J by 4 bases, with 11 bases between. The CDR3 here is CATSGEYEQYF. CDR3 DNA: TGTGCCACCTCGGGGGAGTACGAGCAGTACTTC.

The chain joins TRBV5-6 to TRBJ2-5, with 8 bases matching TRBD1. Unmatched junction bases numbered 14, after V lost 3 bases and J lost 1 base. CDR3 length equals 18 residues. Germline loops: CDR1 SGHDT, CDR2 YYEEEE. The CDR3 sequence: CASSSGLPYGTGQETQYF. DNA of the CDR3: TGTGCCAGCAGCTCCGGCCTCCCTTACGGGACAGGCCAAGAGACCCAGTACTTC.